The rows below give T cell receptor beta chains drawn from one sample of a study of stem cell transplantation in POMP-related autoinflammatory disease. Profiled with immunoSEQ multiplex PCR; TCRdb holds only in-frame clones, not every one. The sample has some 33,000 clones, around 88% seen once. Material: CD4+ T cells from PBMCs, obtained before stem cell transplantation. These receptors all stem from a human donor with POMP-related autoinflammation and immune dysregulation (PRAID). CDR3s include the opening cysteine and the closing phenylalanine or tryptophan. A D gene is named only where the DNA matches it firmly. Only some rows state a clone size, as once, few, many or a class for expanded clones.

len	d_gene	abundance	v_gene	j_gene	CDR3aa	CDR3nt
11	TRBD1	.	TRBV29-1	TRBJ1-1	CSVLRGHEAFF	TGCAGCGTCCTGAGGGGGCACGAAGCTTTCTTT
12	.	.	TRBV23-1	TRBJ2-7	CASSPGPYEQYF	TGCGCCAGCAGTCCGGGGCCCTACGAGCAGTACTTC
13	.	few	TRBV10-2	TRBJ1-3	CASARYSGNTIYF	TGCGCCAGCGCCCGTTACTCTGGAAACACCATATATTTT
14	TRBD1	.	TRBV2	TRBJ1-5	CASKTGVGNQPQHF	TGTGCCAGCAAAACAGGGGTTGGCAATCAGCCCCAGCATTTT
16	TRBD2	.	TRBV11-1	TRBJ2-3	CASTHSLAGNTDTQYF	TGTGCCAGCACCCACTCGCTAGCGGGGAATACAGATACGCAGTATTTT
11	.	.	TRBV5-1	TRBJ2-5	CASSFEETQYF	TGCGCCAGCAGCTTCGAAGAGACCCAGTACTTC
11	.	.	TRBV5-1	TRBJ2-1	CASSLDDEQFF	TGCGCCAGCAGCTTAGACGATGAGCAGTTCTTC
16	TRBD2	.	TRBV15	TRBJ2-1	CATSSGTSGRRDEQFF	TGTGCCACCAGCAGCGGGACTAGCGGGAGGAGGGATGAGCAGTTCTTC
13	.	once	TRBV6-5	TRBJ2-7	CASSVRGRNEQYF	TGTGCCAGCAGTGTAAGGGGCCGGAACGAGCAGTACTTC
12	TRBD1	few	TRBV6-5	TRBJ1-1	CASSYSTGKAFF	TGTGCCAGCAGTTACTCGACAGGGAAGGCTTTCTTT
18	TRBD1	.	TRBV28	TRBJ1-3	CASSPPGDSARLGNTIYF	TGTGCCAGCAGTCCTCCGGGGGACAGCGCTCGACTTGGAAACACCATATATTTT
15	.	once	TRBV7-2	TRBJ2-1	CASSLGGTRLNEQFF	TGTGCCAGCAGCTTAGGAGGGACTCGACTCAATGAGCAGTTCTTC
15	.	.	TRBV5-1	TRBJ2-2	CASSFSGGHTGELFF	TGCGCCAGCAGCTTTTCTGGGGGACACACCGGGGAGCTGTTTTTT
15	TRBD1	.	TRBV18	TRBJ1-6	CASSPKQGIGTPLHF	TGTGCCAGCTCACCAAAACAGGGGATTGGAACACCCCTCCACTTT
14	.	.	TRBV6-5	TRBJ2-7	CASSYKPSFYEQYF	TGTGCCAGCAGTTACAAGCCTTCGTTTTACGAGCAGTACTTC
13	.	.	TRBV27	TRBJ2-2	CASSFRGPGELFF	TGTGCCAGCAGTTTCAGGGGTCCCGGGGAGCTGTTTTTT
14	.	.	TRBV7-3	TRBJ2-3	CASSYRTGTDTQYF	TGTGCCAGCAGCTATCGGACTGGCACAGATACGCAGTATTTT
18	.	.	TRBV19	TRBJ2-3	CASSIFPIGPAGPDTQYF	TGTGCCAGTAGTATATTCCCAATTGGCCCAGCGGGCCCAGATACGCAGTATTTT
15	.	.	TRBV6-6	TRBJ2-3	CASSYSSLGTDTQYF	TGTGCCAGCAGTTACTCGTCGCTGGGTACAGATACGCAGTATTTT
15	.	once	TRBV7-2	TRBJ1-5	CASSLGRLPNQPQHF	TGTGCCAGCAGCTTGGGACGGTTGCCTAATCAGCCCCAGCATTTT
14	TRBD1	.	TRBV2	TRBJ2-3	CASSPDRGSDTQYF	TGTGCCAGCAGTCCCGACAGGGGGTCAGATACGCAGTATTTT
15	.	.	TRBV6-5	TRBJ1-2	CASSYSGVLPYGYTF	TGTGCCAGCAGTTACTCAGGGGTTCTCCCCTATGGCTACACCTTC
14	TRBD1	.	TRBV6-1	TRBJ2-1	CASNFGQGANEQFF	TGTGCCAGCAATTTCGGGCAGGGGGCCAATGAGCAGTTCTTC
15	.	once	TRBV28	TRBJ1-5	CASSLFTVSNQPQHF	TGTGCCAGCAGTTTATTCACAGTTAGCAATCAGCCCCAGCATTTT
12	.	.	TRBV30	TRBJ2-4	CAWSTFRNIQYF	TGTGCCTGGAGTACTTTTAGAAACATTCAGTACTTC
13	TRBD1	.	TRBV30	TRBJ2-7	CAWSGQGVYEQYF	TGTGCCTGGAGTGGACAGGGGGTCTACGAGCAGTACTTC
13	TRBD2	.	TRBV4-1	TRBJ2-5	CASSQGDRGGQYF	TGCGCCAGCAGCCAAGGAGACCGCGGGGGCCAGTACTTC
13	.	.	TRBV5-4	TRBJ2-1	CASSSAFSAEQFF	TGTGCCAGCAGCTCAGCTTTTAGCGCTGAGCAGTTCTTC
15	.	.	TRBV5-6	TRBJ1-4	CASSRRQDLSEKLFF	TGTGCCAGCAGCAGGCGACAGGACTTAAGTGAAAAACTGTTTTTT
12	.	.	TRBV7-9	TRBJ2-7	CASSTGAYEQYF	TGTGCCAGCAGCACCGGGGCCTACGAGCAGTACTTC
12	.	.	TRBV6-1	TRBJ2-7	CASSERTSEQYF	TGTGCCAGCAGTGAGCGAACGAGCGAGCAGTACTTC
15	TRBD2	.	TRBV10-1	TRBJ2-3	CASSETAGGADTQYF	TGCGCCAGCAGTGAGACGGCGGGAGGGGCAGATACGCAGTATTTT
15	.	few	TRBV5-1	TRBJ2-7	CASSRLQGGGYEQYF	TGCGCCAGCAGCCGCCTACAAGGGGGGGGATACGAGCAGTACTTC
17	TRBD1	.	TRBV5-1	TRBJ1-1	CASSSPRTGGVGTEAFF	TGCGCCAGCAGCTCCCCACGGACAGGGGGCGTGGGCACTGAAGCTTTCTTT
16	.	.	TRBV5-1	TRBJ2-3	CASSQDGPQLTDTQYF	TGCGCCAGCAGCCAGGACGGGCCCCAACTCACAGATACGCAGTATTTT
14	.	.	TRBV5-1	TRBJ1-5	CASSLGGRNQPQHF	TGCGCCAGCAGCTTGGGGGGGCGAAATCAGCCCCAGCATTTT
15	TRBD2	once	TRBV18	TRBJ2-1	CASSPSGRTYNEQFF	TGTGCCAGCTCACCTAGCGGGAGGACCTACAATGAGCAGTTCTTC
14	.	.	TRBV5-1	TRBJ2-5	CASSLEYLRETQYF	TGCGCCAGCAGCTTGGAGTATTTGCGGGAGACCCAGTACTTC
14	.	.	TRBV18	TRBJ2-1	CASSTDAGTSEQFF	TGTGCCAGCTCAACCGATGCAGGGACATCTGAGCAGTTCTTC
14	.	.	TRBV5-4	TRBJ2-7	CASSLAGVDYEQYF	TGTGCCAGCAGCTTGGCGGGGGTAGACTACGAGCAGTACTTC
11	.	.	TRBV11-2	TRBJ2-2	CASSFGSILFF	TGTGCCAGCAGCTTTGGTAGTATCCTGTTTTTT
17	TRBD1	once	TRBV25-1	TRBJ2-5	CASSESGTGRYQETQYF	TGTGCCAGCAGTGAATCCGGGACAGGGAGATACCAAGAGACCCAGTACTTC
17	.	.	TRBV18	TRBJ1-3	CASSPTIGTLSGNTIYF	TGTGCCAGCTCACCCACTATCGGGACACTCTCTGGAAACACCATATATTTT
13	.	once	TRBV2	TRBJ2-5	CASSDGTLETQYF	TGTGCCAGCAGTGATGGGACTCTGGAGACCCAGTACTTC
16	.	.	TRBV6-5	TRBJ1-2	CASSYSVARPGYGYTF	TGTGCCAGCAGTTACTCGGTGGCCCGGCCGGGGTATGGCTACACCTTC
14	TRBD2	.	TRBV25-1	TRBJ2-7	CASSEGLGLNEQYF	TGTGCCAGCAGTGAAGGACTAGGCCTCAACGAGCAGTACTTC
15	TRBD1	.	TRBV18	TRBJ1-2	CASSPSTGPLYGYTF	TGTGCCAGCTCGCCCTCGACAGGGCCTCTCTATGGCTACACCTTC
13	.	.	TRBV9	TRBJ2-3	CASSVGGLSTQYF	TGTGCCAGCAGCGTAGGAGGCCTCAGTACGCAGTATTTT